The 22 T cell receptor beta chains presented below share a single source sample, sequenced in a study of T cells in localized non-small cell lung cancer. Clones were sequenced by immunoSEQ multiplex PCR, and TCRdb holds only the in-frame ones, with some missing. The data hold about 59,000 clones, with 90% to 95% observed a single time. Sequencing was performed on peripheral blood, taken before any cancer treatment. The receptor source for this set is a man aged 40 to 75 with stage I lung adenocarcinoma.

The J gene is TRBJ2-2, the V gene TRBV7-6; no definite D call. V shed 0 bases and J shed 4 bases, with 6 bases lying between them. This CDR3 has 14 residues. Germline V gene lookup returns CDR1 SGHVS and CDR2 FNYEAQ. For the CDR3, the DNA is TGTGCCAGCAGCTTAGCCAGGCGCACCGGGGAGCTGTTTTTT. It is translated as CASSLARRTGELFF.

The V call is TRBV6-1, the J call TRBJ2-5, with 8 bases fitting TRBD1. This CDR3 spans 15 amino acids. CDR1 and CDR2 (germline): MNHNS, SASEGT. Trimming took 5 bases from V and 5 from J; bases not matched to a gene: 10. CDR3 region: CASSPDRARRETQYF. The CDR3 DNA reads as TGTGCCAGCAGTCCGGACAGGGCTCGGAGGGAGACCCAGTACTTC.

On this clone: Germline and junction disagree at one end, which may indicate a read error. This chain joins TRBV5-4 and TRBJ2-3; 11 nucleotides line up with TRBD2. Germline V gene data show CDR1 as SGHNT and CDR2 as YYREEE (reference sequence). CDR3 size: 19 residues. CDR3 coding DNA: TGCGCCAGCAGCCAGTCGTTTAGCGGGAGGGCCCTCCTCACAGATACGCAGTATTTT. Translated, it gives CASSQSFSGRALLTDTQYF.

The chain employs TRBV10-2 and TRBJ2-7; TRBD1 is a possible D gene (5 bases). Germline CDR1 reads WSHSY; CDR2 reads SAAADI. Trimming cost V 6 bases and J 7 bases, with 22 bases left between them. CDR3 size: 15 residues. This CDR3 reads CASSPLGANVGEQYF. DNA of the CDR3: TGCGCCAGCAGCCCCCTAGGGGCAAACGTGGGGGAGCAGTACTTC.

V is TRBV19 and J is TRBJ1-3, with 7 bases lining up with TRBD1. CDR1 is LNHDA, CDR2 SQIVND, per germline (reference sequence). Unmatched junction bases numbered 7, after V lost 3 bases and J lost 8 bases. The CDR3 has 14 residues. Here the CDR3 DNA reads TGTGCCAGTAGTATCACAGGGGAAGCGGACACCATATATTTT. Its protein is CASSITGEADTIYF. The whole variable domain, remainder taken from reference TRBV19 and TRBJ1-3, is DGGITQSPKYLFRKEGQNVTLSCEQNLNHDAMYWYRQDPGQGLRLIYYSQIVNDFQKGDIAEGYSVSREKKESFPLTVTSAQKNPTAFYLCASSITGEADTIYFGEGSWLTVV.

The J gene is TRBJ1-5, the V gene TRBV6-6; D ambiguous. With 2 bases removed from V and 11 bases from J, the gap between germline ends came to 10 bases. The length of the CDR3 is 12 residues. CDR1 is MNHNY and CDR2 is SVGAGI in the germline V gene (reference sequence). The CDR3 loop reads CASSYEGLAQHF. The CDR3 nucleotides are TGTGCCAGCAGTTACGAAGGATTGGCCCAGCATTTT.

This clone was seen more than once but under ten times. The rearrangement joins TRBV11-3 to TRBJ1-1, with D uncertain. Germline V gene sequence: CDR1 SGHNT, CDR2 YENEEA. The CDR3 totals 13 residues. V lost 4 bases and J lost 2, with 8 bases in between. In nucleotides, the CDR3 is TGTGCCAGCAGCTCCACCCTAAACACTGAAGCTTTCTTT. The encoded protein is CASSSTLNTEAFF.

The genes are TRBV30 and TRBJ1-2; 7 bases align to TRBD1. V gave up 4 bases and J gave up 7 bases; unmatched junction bases: 9. Germline lookup yields CDR1 GTSNPN and CDR2 SVGIG (reference sequence). The CDR3 spans 13 residues. The CDR3 loop reads CAWTPGGLFGYTF. In nucleotides, the CDR3 is TGTGCCTGGACCCCAGGGGGATTGTTTGGCTACACCTTC.

The rearrangement joins TRBV7-3 to TRBJ2-3, with unresolved D. Germline V gene lookup returns CDR1 SGHTA and CDR2 FQGTGA. V lost 0 bases to trimming and J lost 0 bases, with 7 bases between them. The CDR3 is 15 residues long. The CDR3 reads CASSLTTSSTDTQYF. DNA for the CDR3: TGTGCCAGCAGCTTAACGACTTCTAGCACAGATACGCAGTATTTT.

This clone was detected only a few times. This chain connects TRBV5-1 to TRBJ2-1; D remains ambiguous. V was cut by 1 base and J by 5 bases, with 7 bases left in between. The CDR3 spans 13 residues. Germline CDR1 is SGHRS and CDR2 is YFSETQ. The CDR3 loop reads CASSLYRHNEQFF. CDR3 in DNA: TGCGCCAGCAGCTTGTATAGGCACAATGAGCAGTTCTTC. The full variable domain, rest sourced from reference TRBV5-1 and TRBJ2-1, is KAGVTQTPRYLIKTRGQQVTLSCSPISGHRSVSWYQQTPGQGLQFLFEYFSETQRNKGNFPGRFSGRQFSNSRSEMNVSTLELGDSALYLCASSLYRHNEQFFGPGTRLTVL.

This chain joins TRBV13 and TRBJ1-2, with D tentatively TRBD1 (5 bases). Trimming left V 1 base short and J 4 bases short, with 19 bases between. The germline CDR1 and CDR2 sequences are PRHDT and FYEKMQ (reference sequence). This CDR3 has 17 amino acids. CDR3 residues: CASSLARLRQGVYGYTF. DNA of the CDR3: TGTGCCAGCAGCTTAGCGCGTCTTCGCCAGGGAGTCTATGGCTACACCTTC.

The genes are TRBV12-5 and TRBJ2-1, with 8 bases that match TRBD2. The V segment lost 3 bases and the J segment 5 bases; nucleotides outside the gene matches: 3. Germline V gives CDR1 LGHNT, CDR2 FRNRAP. The CDR3 sequence is 14 residues long. The CDR3 DNA reads as TGTGCTAGTGGTTTAGCGGGGGAAGACAATGAGCAGTTCTTC. Its protein product is CASGLAGEDNEQFF.

The chain combines TRBV5-4 with TRBJ2-5, with D perhaps given as TRBD1 or TRBD2 (5 bases each). Germline lookup yields CDR1 SGHNT and CDR2 YYREEE (reference sequence). Trimming removed 4 bases from V and 2 bases from J, with 18 bases in between. CDR3 length: 16 amino acids. CDR3 sequence reads: CASSNHPGTLQETQYF. The CDR3 bases are TGTGCCAGCAGCAACCACCCAGGGACGTTGCAAGAGACCCAGTACTTC.

The chain recombines TRBV6-6 with TRBJ2-1; TRBD2 matches at 10 bases. Germline V gives CDR1 MNHNY, CDR2 SVGAGI (reference sequence). Losses at the gene ends were 10 bases for V and 10 bases for J; bases not matched to a gene: 13. This CDR3 is 14 amino acids long. CDR3 region: CAIRAELAGREQFF. The CDR3 bases are TGTGCCATCAGAGCAGAACTAGCGGGAAGGGAGCAGTTCTTC.

This clone was observed a handful of times. The CDR3 protein is CASSDVGTGNTEAFF. The CDR3 nucleotides are TGTGCCAGCAGTGATGTAGGCACAGGGAACACTGAAGCTTTCTTT. The V and J genes are TRBV2 and TRBJ1-1, with D possibly being TRBD1 (5 bases). Germline lookup yields CDR1 SNHLY and CDR2 FYNNEI. This CDR3 contains 15 residues. V was trimmed by 3 bases and J by 1 base, leaving 12 bases between them.

The chain combines TRBV5-4 with TRBJ2-5; D might be TRBD1 or TRBD2, each matching 5 bases. V was pared by 2 bases and J by 1 base, with 12 bases between. The length of the CDR3 is 15 residues. CDR1 SGHNT and CDR2 YYREEE come from the germline V gene (reference sequence). The CDR3 nucleotides read TGTGCCAGCAGCTTACCGGGACGGCTCCAAGAGACCCAGTACTTC. It codes for CASSLPGRLQETQYF.

This clone is medium-sized within its sample. The rearrangement joins TRBV11-2 to TRBJ1-3; D is undetermined. Germline V gene lookup returns CDR1 SGHAT and CDR2 FQNNGV. The CDR3 consists of 15 residues. Trimming cost V 1 base and J 2 bases, with 9 bases left between them. CDR3 DNA sequence: TGTGCCAGCAGCTTAGGATATGGGCCTGGAAACACCATATATTTT. Translated, it gives CASSLGYGPGNTIYF.

The rearrangement uses TRBV7-8 and TRBJ2-7; 11 nucleotides agree with TRBD1. The CDR3 covers 15 residues. Per the germline V gene, CDR1 is SGHVS and CDR2 is FQNEAQ. J gave up 6 bases and V 9 bases, and 13 bases lay outside the gene matches. This CDR3 reads CASSRGGTGGGEQYF. The CDR3 DNA is TGTGCCAGTAGCAGGGGCGGGACAGGGGGTGGCGAGCAGTACTTC.

This rearrangement joins TRBV9 to TRBJ2-1; 7 positions match TRBD2. Germline trimming cut 4 bases from V and 10 bases from J; bases unmatched to any gene: 23. Germline V gene data show CDR1 as SGDLS and CDR2 as YYNGEE. The length of the CDR3 is 18 residues. The CDR3 region is CASSPRGEGGTFEWEQFF. Here the CDR3 DNA reads TGTGCCAGCAGCCCCCGAGGGGAGGGAGGGACTTTCGAATGGGAGCAGTTCTTC. Full variable domain (remainder filled in from reference TRBV9 and TRBJ2-1): DSGVTQTPKHLITATGQRVTLRCSPRSGDLSVYWYQQSLDQGLQFLIQYYNGEERAKGNILERFSAQQFPDLHSELNLSSLELGDSALYFCASSPRGEGGTFEWEQFFGPGTRLTVL.

The rearrangement links TRBV19 to TRBJ2-4; no clear D gene. The CDR3 is made up of 13 amino acids. Trimming removed 1 base from V and 8 bases from J, with 9 bases in between. Germline V gene lookup returns CDR1 LNHDA and CDR2 SQIVND (reference sequence). The CDR3 bases are TGTGCCAGTAGTATAGGTGAGGCGTACATTCAGTACTTC. Its translation: CASSIGEAYIQYF.

This rearrangement joins TRBV6-6 to TRBJ2-7; 7 bases fit TRBD1. This CDR3 spans 14 amino acids. Germline V gene lookup returns CDR1 MNHNY and CDR2 SVGAGI (reference sequence). V dropped 6 bases and J dropped 4; count of bases not matched to a gene: 9. CDR3 region: CASRLLRDSYEQYF. The CDR3 DNA reads TGTGCCAGCAGACTCCTCCGGGACAGTTACGAGCAGTACTTC.

V usage is TRBV7-9 and J usage is TRBJ1-1; 10 nucleotides line up with TRBD1. The CDR3 extends over 14 amino acids. V was pared by 1 base and J by 5 bases, with 1 base of the junction left unmatched. Germline V gene sequence: CDR1 SEHNR, CDR2 FQNEAQ (reference sequence). DNA of the CDR3: TGTGCCAGCAGCTTAGAGGACAGGGGGACTGAAGCTTTCTTT. This translates into CASSLEDRGTEAFF.